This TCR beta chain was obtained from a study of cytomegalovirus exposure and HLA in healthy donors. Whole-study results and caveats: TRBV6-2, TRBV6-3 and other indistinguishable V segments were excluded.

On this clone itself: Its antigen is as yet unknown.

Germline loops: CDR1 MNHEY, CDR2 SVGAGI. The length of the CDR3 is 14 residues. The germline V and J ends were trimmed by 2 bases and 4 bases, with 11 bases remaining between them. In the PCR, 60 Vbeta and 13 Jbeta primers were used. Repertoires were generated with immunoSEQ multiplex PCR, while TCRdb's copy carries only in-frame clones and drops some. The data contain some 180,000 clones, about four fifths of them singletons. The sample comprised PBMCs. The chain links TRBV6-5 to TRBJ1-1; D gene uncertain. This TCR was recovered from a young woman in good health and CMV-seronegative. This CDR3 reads CASSYGGAVTEAFF. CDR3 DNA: TGTGCCAGCAGTTACGGCGGAGCCGTCACTGAAGCTTTCTTT.